This passage covers 23 T cell receptor beta chains from one sample sequenced in a study of T cells in Graves' hyperthyroidism and ophthalmopathy. The source material, RNA transcripts, was used to amplify TCR beta CDR3 regions. The HTBI primer set was used in a first-round RT-PCR of the TCR CDR3. In TCRdb, the multiplex PCR reads were re-called with MiXCR into one record per CDR3 protein. The sample lists almost 500,000 distinct CDR3 sequences; 22% were seen once. The sample consisted of blood. These receptors came from a woman in her 70s with Graves' ophthalmopathy.

The chain couples TRBV6-1 to TRBJ2-2; 14 positions match TRBD2. The J segment lost 4 bases and the V segment lost 6 bases, leaving 7 bases of the junction unmatched. The CDR3 is 17 amino acids. Germline assignment: CDR1 MNHNS and CDR2 SASEGT. DNA of the CDR3: TGTGCCAGCAGCCGACTAGCGGGAGGGCCGGGCACCGGGGAGCTGTTTTTT. It specifies CASSRLAGGPGTGELFF.

This clonotype was recorded at least ten times. This rearrangement joins TRBV12-3 or TRBV12-4 to TRBJ1-5, with 8 nucleotides matching TRBD1. With 6 bases clipped from V and 7 bases from J, the junction kept 8 bases outside the gene matches. There are 14 residues in the CDR3. DNA for the CDR3: TGTGCCAGCAGACCTGGACAGGGCCACCAGCCCCAGCATTTT. Amino acids: CASRPGQGHQPQHF.

The rearrangement links TRBV27 to TRBJ2-6; a weak D match, TRBD1 (5 bases). The CDR3 extends over 18 amino acids. V was clipped by 6 bases and J by 4 bases, with 22 bases between them. Per the germline V gene, CDR1 is MNHEY and CDR2 is SMNVEV (reference sequence). The CDR3 region is CASSSPRAGLSGANVLTF. The CDR3 DNA is TGTGCCAGCAGCTCACCCCGGGCAGGGCTGTCCGGGGCCAACGTCCTGACTTTC.

This clonotype was recorded at least ten times. The chain is built from TRBV3-1 and TRBJ1-1, with D tentatively TRBD1 (5 bases). Germline CDR1 is LGHDT and CDR2 is YNNKEL (reference sequence). The CDR3 runs 13 residues. V dropped 4 bases and J dropped 11 bases, with 17 bases sitting between them. The CDR3, as DNA: TGTGCCAGCAGCCCCCCCGGGGCCCGAGAGGCTTTCTTT. Translated, it gives CASSPPGAREAFF.

The chain couples TRBV19 to TRBJ2-3; 11 nucleotides match TRBD1. After removal of 5 bases from V and 2 bases from J, the junction contained 9 bases not matched to a gene. Germline lookup yields CDR1 LNHDA and CDR2 SQIVND (reference sequence). This CDR3 is built from 17 residues. The CDR3 DNA reads TGTGCCAGTAGTTCCTCGGGACAGGGGGGGGCCACAGATACGCAGTATTTT. The encoded protein is CASSSSGQGGATDTQYF.

V usage is TRBV5-1 and J usage is TRBJ1-2; no reliable D call. The germline CDR1 and CDR2 sequences are SGHRS and YFSETQ. Trimming removed 0 bases from V and 4 bases from J, with 13 bases in between. CDR3 length: 15 residues. CDR3 residues: CASSLAQAFVYGYTF. In nucleotides, the CDR3 is TGCGCCAGCAGCTTGGCTCAGGCTTTCGTCTATGGCTACACCTTC.

The chain uses TRBV7-8 and TRBJ1-5; the D is unclear. This CDR3 comprises 17 residues. Trimming left V 1 base short and J 7 bases short, with 20 bases between. In germline, CDR1 is SGHVS, CDR2 FQNEAQ. CDR3 coding DNA: TGTGCCAGCAGCTTAGTTCGTGGTGAGGCAGGCGGCCAGCCCCAGCATTTT. Translating gives CASSLVRGEAGGQPQHF.

The sample holds one count of this clonotype. Mismatch with germline at one junction end may stem from a read error. J is TRBJ1-2 and V is TRBV7-6; D is ambiguous. The germline gives CDR1 SGHVS, CDR2 FNYEAQ. This CDR3 comprises 14 residues. CDR3 sequence (DNA): TGCGCCAGCAGCCAAGTTAACAGTGTCTATGGCTACACCTTC. Encoded protein: CASSQVNSVYGYTF.

The chain carries TRBV30 and TRBJ2-7; D is uncertain. Germline V gene sequence: CDR1 GTSNPN, CDR2 SVGIG (reference sequence). The CDR3 has 14 residues. Trimming removed 3 bases from V and 0 bases from J, with 12 bases in between. In nucleotides, the CDR3 is TGTGCCTGGAGCCCATTCCGAAGCTCCTACGAGCAGTACTTC. Protein sequence: CAWSPFRSSYEQYF.

This clonotype was seen at least ten times. This chain links TRBV2 with TRBJ2-5, with D maybe TRBD1 (5 bases). The CDR3 has 15 amino acids. The germline V gene encodes CDR1 SNHLY and CDR2 FYNNEI. V gave up 7 bases and J gave up 0 bases, with 15 bases separating them. CDR3 loop: CASKGGTRDQETQYF. The CDR3 coding sequence is TGTGCCAGCAAAGGTGGAACCAGGGACCAAGAGACCCAGTACTTC.

The chain joins TRBV11-2 to TRBJ2-3; 7 bases agree with TRBD2. Germline CDR1 is SGHAT and CDR2 is FQNNGV. Unmatched junction bases numbered 7, after V lost 3 bases and J lost 4 bases. This CDR3 contains 15 residues. The CDR3 here is CASSFISGTSDTQYF. The CDR3, as DNA: TGTGCCAGCAGCTTCATCAGCGGGACCTCAGATACGCAGTATTTT.

This clonotype was seen at least ten times. The junction and the germline gene differ at one end; a read error may be behind it. The rearrangement joins TRBV7-8 to TRBJ1-5; a possible D gene is TRBD1 (6 bases). The CDR3 spans 14 residues. The germline CDR1 and CDR2 sequences are SGHVS and FQNEAQ. CDR3 nucleotides: TGCGCCAGCAGTTTACAGGGAGACAATCAGCCCCAGCATTTT. The encoded protein is CASSLQGDNQPQHF.

The chain combines TRBV20-1 with TRBJ2-1, with 7 bases lining up with TRBD1. Germline values: CDR1 DFQATT, CDR2 SNEGSKA (reference sequence). This CDR3 contains 15 residues. The junction had 12 bases not matched to a gene; V was cut back by 0 bases and J by 10 bases. In nucleotides, the CDR3 is TGCAGTGCTAGAGATCACAGGGGACGGGCCACGGAGCAGTTCTTC. This codes for CSARDHRGRATEQFF.

The table lists this clonotype with a few counts. J is TRBJ2-7 and V is TRBV5-1; perhaps D is TRBD1 or TRBD2 (5 bases each). The ends were cut back, 4 bases at V and 4 bases at J, with 18 bases in the middle. The CDR3 is 15 amino acids. The V gene's germline CDR1 is SGHRS and CDR2 YFSETQ. In nucleotides, the CDR3 is TGCGCCAGCAGCCTCGGGACGGCGTCGAGTTACGAGCAGTACTTC. The encoded protein is CASSLGTASSYEQYF. The full variable domain, its missing parts supplied by reference TRBV5-1 and TRBJ2-7, is KAGVTQTPRYLIKTRGQQVTLSCSPISGHRSVSWYQQTPGQGLQFLFEYFSETQRNKGNFPGRFSGRQFSNSRSEMNVSTLELGDSALYLCASSLGTASSYEQYFGPGTRLTVT.

The V and J genes are TRBV12-3 or TRBV12-4 and TRBJ2-5, with 7 bases that match TRBD1. The CDR3 is 16 residues long. J was trimmed by 5 bases and V by 7 bases; bases with no gene match: 16. The chain's CDR3 is CASNSRQGGRRETQYF. Written as DNA, the CDR3 is TGTGCCAGCAATTCGCGACAGGGCGGGCGACGGGAGACCCAGTACTTC.

The sample holds many counts of this clonotype. The chain has TRBV7-8 and TRBJ2-3; 11 bases map to TRBD1. There are 15 residues in the CDR3. The V gene's germline CDR1 is SGHVS and CDR2 FQNEAQ. V was pared by 4 bases and J by 3 bases, with 3 bases of the junction left unmatched. The CDR3 sequence: CASSSGTGGTDTQYF. The CDR3 DNA sequence: TGTGCCAGCAGCTCCGGGACAGGGGGAACAGATACGCAGTATTTT.

This clonotype turned up a few times. J is TRBJ2-1 and V is TRBV7-3, with 15 positions matching TRBD2. The V gene's germline CDR1 is SGHTA and CDR2 FQGTGA. This CDR3 is built from 20 residues. The ends lost 2 bases at V and 3 bases at J; junction bases unmatched: 11. The CDR3 region is CASSLQARTSGRAVYNEQFF. The DNA for the CDR3 is TGTGCCAGCAGCTTACAAGCCAGGACTAGCGGGAGGGCCGTCTACAATGAGCAGTTCTTC. The variable domain in full, completed from reference TRBV7-3 and TRBJ2-1, reads GAGVSQTPSNKVTEKGKYVELRCDPISGHTALYWYRQSLGQGPEFLIYFQGTGAADDSGLPNDRFFAVRPEGSVSTLKIQRTERGDSAVYLCASSLQARTSGRAVYNEQFFGPGTRLTVL.

The chain recombines TRBV19 with TRBJ2-7; possibly TRBD1 or TRBD2 for D (5 bases each). This CDR3 contains 14 residues. Looked up from germline, CDR1 is LNHDA and CDR2 is SQIVND (reference sequence). V gave up 8 bases and J gave up 2 bases, with 16 bases separating them. The CDR3 nucleotides are TGTGCCAGTCACCCCGGGACGGCCACCTACGAGCAGTACTTC. Amino acids: CASHPGTATYEQYF.

About this clonotype itself: A much larger clone sits a single nucleotide away, making a read error possible. V is TRBV12-3 or TRBV12-4 and J is TRBJ1-1; 7 bases are a match to TRBD1. This CDR3 spans 15 amino acids. In DNA form, the CDR3 reads TGTGCCAGCATTACTTCAGGGGGATTGAACACTGAAACTTTCTTT. Its translation is CASITSGGLNTETFF.

This clonotype was counted ten times or more. The chain carries TRBV28 and TRBJ1-4; D is uncertain. V lost 6 bases and J lost 3, with 11 bases in between. This CDR3 is built from 14 residues. Germline loops: CDR1 MDHEN, CDR2 SYDVKM. The CDR3 nucleotides read TGTGCCAGCAGACCCCCGGGGTCTAATGAAAAACTGTTTTTT. Translated: CASRPPGSNEKLFF.

The V gene is TRBV6-2 or TRBV6-3, the J gene TRBJ2-1; 9 bases agree with TRBD2. The CDR3 is 15 amino acids. Trimming took 2 bases from V and 10 from J; bases not matched to a gene: 9. Per germline, CDR1 MNHEY and CDR2 SVGEGT. In nucleotides, the CDR3 is TGTGCCAGCAGTTACCTCGGCGGGAGGGCCGGGGAGCAGTTCTTC. Amino acid sequence: CASSYLGGRAGEQFF.

This clonotype was observed a few times. This sequence joins TRBV28 and TRBJ1-2; D uncertain. Germline-derived CDR1 and CDR2 are MDHEN and SYDVKM. V was pared by 8 bases and J by 3 bases, with 16 bases between. This CDR3 comprises 14 residues. The CDR3 is CASGNAGLDYGYTF. Written as DNA, the CDR3 is TGTGCCAGCGGAAATGCAGGTTTAGACTATGGCTACACCTTC.

V is TRBV18 and J is TRBJ2-5; TRBD2 agrees at 10 bases. Germline CDR1 is KGHSH and CDR2 is LQKENI. The CDR3 sequence is 13 residues long. V was clipped by 6 bases and J by 12 bases; unmatched bases: 10. The CDR3 region is CASSSSGSELEYF. For the CDR3, the DNA is TGTGCCAGCTCGTCTAGCGGGAGCGAGTTGGAGTACTTC.